The 4 T cell receptor beta chains given below trace back to one sample, sequenced in a study of shared clonotypes between healthy human individuals. The data were produced by immunoSEQ multiplex PCR, yet TCRdb's version contains in-frame clones alone and is incomplete. This sample has roughly 1,800,000 clones, with about 94% found just once. CD45RO-negative, CCR7-positively selected cells formed the naive CD8 fraction, excluding terminally differentiated effector memory CD45RA+ cells. Material for sequencing was naive CD8+ T cells sorted from blood. Every receptor here comes from a man between 18 and 35 years old in good health.

This clone was counted once. This chain links TRBV7-2 with TRBJ2-1; TRBD2 agrees at 8 bases. The CDR3 loop spans 15 amino acids. Per germline, CDR1 SGHTA and CDR2 FQGNSA. Trimming removed 5 bases from V and 3 bases from J; junction bases left unmatched: 6. The CDR3 protein is CASSDSGGYYNEQFF. As DNA, the CDR3 is TGTGCCAGCAGCGATTCGGGGGGGTACTACAATGAGCAGTTCTTC.

On this clone: Other nucleotide sequences from this sample produce the same CDR3. The chain joins TRBV27 to TRBJ2-1; D unresolved. CDR1 and CDR2 (germline): MNHEY, SMNVEV (reference sequence). The CDR3 loop spans 13 amino acids. Trimming pared 4 bases from V and 1 base from J, leaving 5 bases between. In nucleotides, the CDR3 is TGTGCCAGCAGTTCCGGGTCCTACAATGAGCAGTTCTTC. It yields the protein CASSSGSYNEQFF.

The J gene is TRBJ2-7, the V gene TRBV10-3, with 10 bases identical to TRBD2. Germline CDR1 and CDR2: ENHRY and SYGVKD. The CDR3 runs 14 residues. The junction had 6 bases not matched to a gene; V was cut back by 8 bases and J by 2 bases. The CDR3 spells CAISSGRATYEQYF. The CDR3 DNA reads as TGTGCCATCTCAAGCGGGAGGGCAACCTACGAGCAGTACTTC.

This chain uses TRBV11-2 with TRBJ2-5; D remains unclear. The V and J ends lost 2 bases and 1 base respectively, with 8 bases between them. The CDR3 sequence is 14 residues long. Looked up from germline, CDR1 is SGHAT and CDR2 is FQNNGV. This CDR3 reads CASSLWLGQETQYF. CDR3 in DNA: TGTGCCAGCAGCTTATGGCTGGGCCAAGAGACCCAGTACTTC.